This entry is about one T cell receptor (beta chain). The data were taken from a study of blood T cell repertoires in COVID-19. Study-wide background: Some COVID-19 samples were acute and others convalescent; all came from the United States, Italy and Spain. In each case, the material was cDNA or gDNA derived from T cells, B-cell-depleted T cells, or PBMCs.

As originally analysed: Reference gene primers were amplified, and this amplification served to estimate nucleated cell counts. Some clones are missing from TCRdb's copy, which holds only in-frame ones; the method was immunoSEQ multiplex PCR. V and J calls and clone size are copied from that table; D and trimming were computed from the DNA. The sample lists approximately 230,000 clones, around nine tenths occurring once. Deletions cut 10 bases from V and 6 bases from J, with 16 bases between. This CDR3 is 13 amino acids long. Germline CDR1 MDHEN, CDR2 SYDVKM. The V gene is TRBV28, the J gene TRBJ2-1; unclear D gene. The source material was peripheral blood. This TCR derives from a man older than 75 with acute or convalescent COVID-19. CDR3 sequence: CATHGVASNEQFF. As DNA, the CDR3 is TGTGCCACTCATGGAGTAGCTAGCAATGAGCAGTTCTTC.